Shown below are 14 T cell receptor beta chains from a single sample sequenced in a study of blood T cell repertoires in COVID-19 (TCRdb year 2020). Library prep was done by the immunoSEQ multiplex PCR assay. TCRdb took this table from immuneACCESS and kept in-frame rearrangements with V and J called. Such tables lack part of the clones; where checked against another copy, unresolved V genes explain under half of the gap, and the rest is unexplained. The sample table contains around 260,000 clones; only one count was recorded for about nine tenths of them. The ten largest clones represent less than 3% of the sample. Material: peripheral blood. The receptors were gathered from a woman under 40 with active or convalescent COVID-19.

The CDR3: CASSNTIQGPGELFF. Written as DNA, the CDR3 is TGTGCCAGCAGTAATACTATACAGGGGCCCGGGGAGCTGTTTTTT. The chain couples TRBV9 to TRBJ2-2; TRBD1 aligns across 7 bases. After removal of 5 bases from V and 6 bases from J, the junction contained 10 bases not matched to a gene. The germline CDR1 and CDR2 sequences are SGDLS and YYNGEE. The CDR3 is 15 residues long.

The V and J genes are TRBV28 and TRBJ1-5; 8 bases are shared with TRBD1. Germline V CDR1 and CDR2: MDHEN, SYDVKM. V shed 7 bases and J 6 bases; nucleotides not matched to a gene: 5. This CDR3 is 13 amino acids long. The CDR3 is CASILTGAQPQHF. As DNA, the CDR3 is TGTGCCAGCATTTTGACAGGGGCTCAGCCCCAGCATTTT. The full variable domain, completed using reference TRBV28 and TRBJ1-5, is DVKVTQSSRYLVKRTGEKVFLECVQDMDHENMFWYRQDPGLGLRLIYFSYDVKMKEKGDIPEGYSVSREKKERFSLILESASTNQTSMYLCASILTGAQPQHFGDGTRLSIL.

The chain is built from TRBV10-3 and TRBJ1-6; perhaps TRBD1 as D (5 bases). Trimming took off 2 bases at V and 6 bases at J, with 8 bases between the two ends. CDR1 is ENHRY, CDR2 SYGVKD, per germline. The CDR3 has 14 amino acids. CDR3 residues: CAISERQSNSPLHF. CDR3 nucleotides: TGTGCCATCAGTGAGAGACAGAGTAATTCACCCCTCCACTTT.

This clone was picked up one time. This chain uses TRBV29-1 with TRBJ2-5, with a tentative D call TRBD1 (6 bases). Between the trimmed V and J ends, which lost 6 bases and 1 base, there was a span of 18 bases. The CDR3 length is 15 residues. CDR1 SQVTM and CDR2 ANQGSEA come from the germline V gene. The CDR3 DNA reads TGCAGCGTCCTTAGCAGGGCAGGGGTCCAAGAGACCCAGTACTTC. Protein product: CSVLSRAGVQETQYF. Together with reference TRBV29-1 and TRBJ2-5, the CDR3 gives the full variable domain: SAVISQKPSRDICQRGTSLTIQCQVDSQVTMMFWYRQQPGQSLTLIATANQGSEATYESGFVIDKFPISRPNLTFSTLTVSNMSPEDSSIYLCSVLSRAGVQETQYFGPGTRLLVL.

The chain employs TRBV9 and TRBJ1-1; no firm D call. V was shortened by 0 bases and J by 3 bases, with 12 bases between the two germline ends. The length of the CDR3 is 15 residues. Germline lookup yields CDR1 SGDLS and CDR2 YYNGEE. CDR3 sequence reads: CASSVAPRGYTEAFF. DNA for the CDR3: TGTGCCAGCAGCGTAGCTCCCCGCGGGTACACTGAAGCTTTCTTT.

This clone was counted a few times. V is TRBV7-3 and J is TRBJ1-5; 12 bases line up with TRBD1. The CDR3 runs to 21 residues. V lost 5 bases to trimming and J lost 2 bases; unmatched junction nucleotides: 19. Germline assignment: CDR1 SGHTA and CDR2 FQGTGA. The CDR3 here is CASSPMGRGQGAKDRNQPQHF. The CDR3, as DNA: TGTGCCAGCAGCCCCATGGGGCGGGGACAGGGGGCAAAGGACCGCAATCAGCCCCAGCATTTT. The entire variable domain, with the rest obtained from reference TRBV7-3 and TRBJ1-5, is as follows: GAGVSQTPSNKVTEKGKYVELRCDPISGHTALYWYRQSLGQGPEFLIYFQGTGAADDSGLPNDRFFAVRPEGSVSTLKIQRTERGDSAVYLCASSPMGRGQGAKDRNQPQHFGDGTRLSIL.

The rearrangement links TRBV30 to TRBJ1-5; 11 bases map to TRBD1. Germline trimming cut 2 bases from V and 0 bases from J; bases unmatched to any gene: 15. This CDR3 has 20 amino acids. From germline, CDR1 is GTSNPN and CDR2 SVGIG (reference sequence). For the CDR3, the DNA is TGTGCCTGGAGTTCTGGCGTGGGGACAGGGGGGCGAGATAGCAATCAGCCCCAGCATTTT. Its protein product is CAWSSGVGTGGRDSNQPQHF.

This rearrangement joins TRBV11-2 to TRBJ2-3; perhaps TRBD1 as D (6 bases). Germline V lookup: CDR1 SGHAT, CDR2 FQNNGV. V was clipped by 4 bases and J by 3 bases, with 8 bases between them. This CDR3 is built from 13 residues. CDR3 DNA sequence: TGTGCCAGCAGCTCGGACAGAACAGATACGCAGTATTTT. It codes for CASSSDRTDTQYF.

The gene calls are TRBV6-5 and TRBJ1-2; TRBD1 matches 7 bases. CDR1 and CDR2 from the germline V gene are MNHEY and SVGAGI. CDR3 length: 15 residues. J gave up 4 bases and V 7 bases, and 12 bases lay outside the gene matches. CDR3 DNA sequence: TGTGCCAGCACCTTCAGGGGGGCCTCCATCTATGGCTACACCTTC. Translation: CASTFRGASIYGYTF.

The chain's CDR3 is CASSVGQGPEQYF. The DNA of the CDR3 is TGCGCCAGCAGCGTGGGACAGGGGCCCGAGCAGTACTTC. This chain links TRBV5-1 with TRBJ2-7, with 10 bases lining up with TRBD1. With 4 bases clipped from V and 6 bases from J, the junction kept 4 bases outside the gene matches. The CDR3 loop spans 13 amino acids. Germline assignment: CDR1 SGHRS and CDR2 YFSETQ. The whole variable domain, filled in from reference TRBV5-1 and TRBJ2-7, reads KAGVTQTPRYLIKTRGQQVTLSCSPISGHRSVSWYQQTPGQGLQFLFEYFSETQRNKGNFPGRFSGRQFSNSRSEMNVSTLELGDSALYLCASSVGQGPEQYFGPGTRLTVT.

This chain connects TRBV5-1 to TRBJ2-5; 10 positions match TRBD2. CDR1 is SGHRS and CDR2 is YFSETQ in the germline V gene. Losses at the gene ends were 4 bases for V and 5 bases for J; bases not matched to a gene: 5. The CDR3 loop spans 14 amino acids. The CDR3 DNA is TGCGCCAGCAGCAGGAGCGGGGGGGACGAGACCCAGTACTTC. Encoded protein: CASSRSGGDETQYF.

The gene calls are TRBV6-2 or TRBV6-3 and TRBJ2-7; 7 bases agree with TRBD1. With 6 bases clipped from V and 6 bases from J, the junction kept 11 bases outside the gene matches. The CDR3 contains 14 residues. CDR1 is MNHEY and CDR2 is SVGEGT in the germline V gene. The CDR3 DNA sequence: TGTGCCAGCAGCCAAACTATCGGACAGGCCGAGCAGTACTTC. It yields the protein CASSQTIGQAEQYF.

As to this clone: A read error may produce the germline difference seen at one junction end. This chain links TRBV19 with TRBJ2-1; no clear D. The CDR3 length is 12 residues. CDR1 and CDR2 from the germline V gene are LNHDA and SQIVND (reference sequence). The CDR3 region is CRTCRFYNEQFF. CDR3 nucleotide sequence: TGCCGCACGTGCAGGTTCTACAATGAGCAGTTCTTC.

The DNA for the CDR3 is TGTGCCAGCAGTTACTCACAGTCCTACGAGCAGTACTTC. Protein: CASSYSQSYEQYF. This chain joins TRBV6-6 and TRBJ2-7; D ambiguous. The CDR3 has 13 residues. The V and J ends lost 0 bases and 1 base respectively, with 4 bases between them. Germline V CDR1 and CDR2: MNHNY, SVGAGI (reference sequence).